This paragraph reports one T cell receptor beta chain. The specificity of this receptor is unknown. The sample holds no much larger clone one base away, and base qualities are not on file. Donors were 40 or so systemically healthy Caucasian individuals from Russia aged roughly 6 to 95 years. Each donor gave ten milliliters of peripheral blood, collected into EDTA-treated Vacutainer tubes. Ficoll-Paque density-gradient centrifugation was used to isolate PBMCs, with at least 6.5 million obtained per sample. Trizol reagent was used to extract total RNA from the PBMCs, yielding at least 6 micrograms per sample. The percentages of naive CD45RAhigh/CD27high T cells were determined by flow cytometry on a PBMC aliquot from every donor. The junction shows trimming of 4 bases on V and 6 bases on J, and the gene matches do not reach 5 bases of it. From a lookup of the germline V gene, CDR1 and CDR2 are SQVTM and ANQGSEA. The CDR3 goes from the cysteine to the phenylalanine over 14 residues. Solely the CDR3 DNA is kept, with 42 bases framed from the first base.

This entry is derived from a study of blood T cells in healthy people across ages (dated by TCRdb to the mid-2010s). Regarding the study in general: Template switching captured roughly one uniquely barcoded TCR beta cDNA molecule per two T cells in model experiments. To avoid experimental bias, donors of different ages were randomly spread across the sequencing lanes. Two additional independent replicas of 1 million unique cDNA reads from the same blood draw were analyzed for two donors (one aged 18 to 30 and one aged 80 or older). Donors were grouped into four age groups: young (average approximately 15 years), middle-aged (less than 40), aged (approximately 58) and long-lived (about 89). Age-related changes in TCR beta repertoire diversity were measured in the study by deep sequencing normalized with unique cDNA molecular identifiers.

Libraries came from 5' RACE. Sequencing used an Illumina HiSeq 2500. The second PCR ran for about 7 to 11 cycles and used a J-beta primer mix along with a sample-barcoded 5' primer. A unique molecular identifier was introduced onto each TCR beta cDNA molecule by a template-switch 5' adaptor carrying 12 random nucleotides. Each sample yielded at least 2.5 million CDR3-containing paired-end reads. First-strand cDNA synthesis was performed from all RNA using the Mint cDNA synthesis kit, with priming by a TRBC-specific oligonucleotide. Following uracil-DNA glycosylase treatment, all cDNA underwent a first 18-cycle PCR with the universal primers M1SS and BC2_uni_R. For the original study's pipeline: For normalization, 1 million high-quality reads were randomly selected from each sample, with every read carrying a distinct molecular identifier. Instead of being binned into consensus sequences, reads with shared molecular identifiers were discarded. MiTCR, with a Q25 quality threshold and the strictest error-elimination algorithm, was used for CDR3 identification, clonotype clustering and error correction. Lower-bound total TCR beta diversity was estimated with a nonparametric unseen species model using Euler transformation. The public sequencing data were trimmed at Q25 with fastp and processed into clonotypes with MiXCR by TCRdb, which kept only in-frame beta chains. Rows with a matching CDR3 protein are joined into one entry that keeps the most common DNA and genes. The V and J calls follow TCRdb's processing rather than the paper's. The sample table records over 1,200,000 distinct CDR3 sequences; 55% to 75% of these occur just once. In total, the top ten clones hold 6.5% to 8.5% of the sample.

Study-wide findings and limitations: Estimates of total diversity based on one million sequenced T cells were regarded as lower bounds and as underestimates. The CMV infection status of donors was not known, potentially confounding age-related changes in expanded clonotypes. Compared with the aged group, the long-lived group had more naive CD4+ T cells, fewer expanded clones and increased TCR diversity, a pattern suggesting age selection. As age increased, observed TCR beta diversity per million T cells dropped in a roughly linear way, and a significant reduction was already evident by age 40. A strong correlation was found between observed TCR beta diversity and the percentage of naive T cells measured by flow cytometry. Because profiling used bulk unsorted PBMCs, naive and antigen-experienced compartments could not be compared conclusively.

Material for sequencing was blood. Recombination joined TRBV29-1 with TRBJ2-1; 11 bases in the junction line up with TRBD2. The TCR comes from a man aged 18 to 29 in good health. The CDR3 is CSVASGRLSNEQFF. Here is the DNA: TGCAGCGTTGCTAGCGGGAGGCTCAGCAATGAGCAGTTCTTC.